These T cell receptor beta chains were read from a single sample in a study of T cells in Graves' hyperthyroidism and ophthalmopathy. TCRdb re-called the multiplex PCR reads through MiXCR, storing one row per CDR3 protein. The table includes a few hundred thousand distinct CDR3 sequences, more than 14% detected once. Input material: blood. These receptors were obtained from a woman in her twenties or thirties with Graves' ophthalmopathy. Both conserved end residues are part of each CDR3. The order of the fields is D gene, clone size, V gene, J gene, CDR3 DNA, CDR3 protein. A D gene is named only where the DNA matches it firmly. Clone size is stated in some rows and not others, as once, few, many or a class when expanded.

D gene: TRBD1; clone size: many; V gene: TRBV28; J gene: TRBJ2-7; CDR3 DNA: TGTGCCAGCAGTGGACAGGGCCCCTCCTACGAGCAGTACTTC; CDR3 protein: CASSGQGPSYEQYF
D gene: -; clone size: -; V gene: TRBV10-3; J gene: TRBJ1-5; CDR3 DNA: TGTGCCATCAGTGGAGGGGGGCGAGACAATCAGCCCCAGCATTTT; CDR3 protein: CAISGGGRDNQPQHF
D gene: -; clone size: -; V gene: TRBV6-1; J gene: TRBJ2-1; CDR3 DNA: TGTGCCAGCAGTCTTCAGGGAGCCGCCGACAATGAGCAGTTCTTC; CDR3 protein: CASSLQGAADNEQFF
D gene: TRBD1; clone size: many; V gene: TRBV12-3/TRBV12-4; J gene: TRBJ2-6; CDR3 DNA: TGTGCCAGCGGAGACAGGGCTGGGGCCAACGTCCTGACTTTC; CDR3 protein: CASGDRAGANVLTF
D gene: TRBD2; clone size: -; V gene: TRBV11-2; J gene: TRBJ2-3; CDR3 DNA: TGTGCCAGCAGACCGGGACTAGCGGGGCGCTTGGATACGCAGTATTTT; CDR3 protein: CASRPGLAGRLDTQYF
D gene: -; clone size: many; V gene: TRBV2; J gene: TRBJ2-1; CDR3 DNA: TGTGCCAGCCTCGGAGCGAGGGATGAGCAGTTCTTC; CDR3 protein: CASLGARDEQFF
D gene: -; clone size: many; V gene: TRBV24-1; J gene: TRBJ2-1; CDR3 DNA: TGTGCCACCAGTCGGGACAACCGAGGCAATGAGCAGTTCTTC; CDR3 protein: CATSRDNRGNEQFF
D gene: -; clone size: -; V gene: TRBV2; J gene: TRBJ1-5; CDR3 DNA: TGTGCTAGCAGTGACGCAGGAGGCAATCAGCCCCAGCATTTT; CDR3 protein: CASSDAGGNQPQHF
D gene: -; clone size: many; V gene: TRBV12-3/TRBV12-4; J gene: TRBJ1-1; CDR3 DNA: TGTGCCAGCAGCGTACAGGGGAACACTGAAGCTTTCTTT; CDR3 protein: CASSVQGNTEAFF
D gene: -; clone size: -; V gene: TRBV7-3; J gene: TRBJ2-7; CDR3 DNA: TGTGCCAGCAGCTTAAAAGACGATGGACCCTACGAGCAGTACTTC; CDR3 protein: CASSLKDDGPYEQYF
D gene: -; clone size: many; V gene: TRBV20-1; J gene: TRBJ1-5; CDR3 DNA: TGCAGTGCTAGAGACGCAGGGGGCAATCAGCCCCAGCATTTT; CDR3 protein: CSARDAGGNQPQHF
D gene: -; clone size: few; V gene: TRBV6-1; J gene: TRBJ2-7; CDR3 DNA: TGTGCCAGCAGTGAGAGGGGTGACTACGAGCAGTACTTC; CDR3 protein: CASSERGDYEQYF
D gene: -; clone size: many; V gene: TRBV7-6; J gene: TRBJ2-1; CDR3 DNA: TGTGCCAGCAGCTTGGGTTCGTTGGGGCTCAGTGAGCAGTTCTTC; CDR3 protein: CASSLGSLGLSEQFF
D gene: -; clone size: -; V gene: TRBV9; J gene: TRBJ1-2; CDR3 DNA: TGTGCCAGCAGCGTAGATGCGGCGGTCGGCTACACCTTC; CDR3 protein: CASSVDAAVGYTF
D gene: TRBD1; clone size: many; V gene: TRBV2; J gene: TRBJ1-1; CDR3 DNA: TGTGCCAGCAACAGGGGGAACACTGAAGCTTTCTTT; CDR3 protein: CASNRGNTEAFF
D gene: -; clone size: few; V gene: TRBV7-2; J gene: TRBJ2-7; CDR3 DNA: TGTGCCAGCAGCTTAGGAACCCACGGGCAGTACTTC; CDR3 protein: CASSLGTHGQYF
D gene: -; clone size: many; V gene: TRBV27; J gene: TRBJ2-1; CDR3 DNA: TGTGCCAGCAGTCCGTGGGCAGCAGCCTACAATGAGCAGTTCTTC; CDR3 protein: CASSPWAAAYNEQFF
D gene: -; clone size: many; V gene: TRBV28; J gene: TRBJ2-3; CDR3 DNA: TGTGCCAGCAGTTTGCCAGGGGCAGATACGCAGTATTTT; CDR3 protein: CASSLPGADTQYF
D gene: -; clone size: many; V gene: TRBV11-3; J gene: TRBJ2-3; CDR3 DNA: TGTGCCAGCAGCTCAGACCCCACAACGGATACGCAGTATTTT; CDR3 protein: CASSSDPTTDTQYF
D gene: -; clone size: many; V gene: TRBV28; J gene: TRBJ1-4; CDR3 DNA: TGTGCCAGCAGTCTTACGGACAGCTTTAATGAAAAACTGTTTTTT; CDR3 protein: CASSLTDSFNEKLFF
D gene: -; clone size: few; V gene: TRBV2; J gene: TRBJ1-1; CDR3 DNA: TGTGCCAGCAGTTCCCAGGGACAAATGAACACTGAAGCTTTCTTT; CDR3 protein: CASSSQGQMNTEAFF
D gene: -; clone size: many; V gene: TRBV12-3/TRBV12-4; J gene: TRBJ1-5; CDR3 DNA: TGTGCCAGCAGTTTGGACGGAGGGCCTCAGCCCCAGCATTTT; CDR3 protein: CASSLDGGPQPQHF
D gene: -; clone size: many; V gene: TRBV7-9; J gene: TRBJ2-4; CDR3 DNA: TGTGCCAGCAGCTTAGCAGCAGCCAAAAACATTCAGTACTTC; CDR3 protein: CASSLAAAKNIQYF
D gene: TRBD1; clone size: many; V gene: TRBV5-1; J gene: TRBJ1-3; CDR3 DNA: TGCGCCAGCAGCTTCGGACAGGCTTCCTCTGGAAACACCATATATTTT; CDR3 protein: CASSFGQASSGNTIYF
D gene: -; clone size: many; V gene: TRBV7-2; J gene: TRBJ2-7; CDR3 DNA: TGTGCCAGCAGCTTAGAAAGCGGTACCTACGAGCAGTACTTC; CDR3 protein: CASSLESGTYEQYF
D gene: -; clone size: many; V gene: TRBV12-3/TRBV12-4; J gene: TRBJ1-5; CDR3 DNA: TGTGCCAGCAGGCAGGAATTACAGCCCCAGCATTTT; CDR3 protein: CASRQELQPQHF
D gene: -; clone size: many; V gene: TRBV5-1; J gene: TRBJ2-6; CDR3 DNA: TGCGCCAGCAGCGGAGCAACTGGGGCCAACGTCCTGACTTTC; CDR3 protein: CASSGATGANVLTF
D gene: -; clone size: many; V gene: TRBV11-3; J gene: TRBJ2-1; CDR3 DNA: TGTGCCAGCAGCTTAGATACTCCCTCCTACAATGAGCAGTTCTTC; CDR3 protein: CASSLDTPSYNEQFF
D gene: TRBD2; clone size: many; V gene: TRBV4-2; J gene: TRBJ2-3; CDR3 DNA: TGTGCCAGCAGCCAAGAGTCTAGCGGGGGGCGCGCAGATACGCAGTATTTT; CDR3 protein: CASSQESSGGRADTQYF
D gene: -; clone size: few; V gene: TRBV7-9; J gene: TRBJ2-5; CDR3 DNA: TGTGCCAGCAGACCTAGATACAGGGATACAGGTCAAGAGACCCAGTACTTC; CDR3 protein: CASRPRYRDTGQETQYF
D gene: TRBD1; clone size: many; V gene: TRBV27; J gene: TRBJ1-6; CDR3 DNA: TGTGCCAGCAGCACGGGACAGGGGCCACCTCGGTATAATTCACCCCTCCACTTT; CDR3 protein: CASSTGQGPPRYNSPLHF
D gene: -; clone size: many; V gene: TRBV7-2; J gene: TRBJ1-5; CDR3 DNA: TGTGCCAGCAGCTTAGAGGGCAGTAGACATCAGCCCCAGCATTTT; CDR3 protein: CASSLEGSRHQPQHF
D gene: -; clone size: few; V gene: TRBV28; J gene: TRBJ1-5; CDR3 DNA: TGTGCCAGCAGCCTCCCGGCGACCAATCAGCCCCAGCATTTT; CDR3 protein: CASSLPATNQPQHF
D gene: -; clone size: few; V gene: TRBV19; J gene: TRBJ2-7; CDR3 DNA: TGTGCCAGTAGTTCGACAGCTACCTACGAGCAGTACTTC; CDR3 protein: CASSSTATYEQYF
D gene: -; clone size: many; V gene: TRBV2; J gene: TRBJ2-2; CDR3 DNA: TGTGCCAACTCTATGAACACCGGGGAGCTGTTTTTT; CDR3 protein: CANSMNTGELFF
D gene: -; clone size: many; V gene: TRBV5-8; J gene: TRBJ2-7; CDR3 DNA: TGTGCCAGCAGCCCCTCACAGATCTCCTACGAGCAGTACTTC; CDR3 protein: CASSPSQISYEQYF
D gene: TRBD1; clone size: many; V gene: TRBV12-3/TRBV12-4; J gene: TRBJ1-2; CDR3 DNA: TGTGCCAGCAGTCACGGACAGGGGGTTAACTATGGCTACACCTTC; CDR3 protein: CASSHGQGVNYGYTF
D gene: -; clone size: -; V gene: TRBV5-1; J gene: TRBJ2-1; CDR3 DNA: TGCGCCAGCAGCATGGGATTACAGGTCGGAGACAATGAGCAGTTCTTC; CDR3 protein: CASSMGLQVGDNEQFF
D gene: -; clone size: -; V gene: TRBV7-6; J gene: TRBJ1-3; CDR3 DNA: TGTGCCAGCAGCCAAAGACTGAGCTCTGGAAACACCATATATTTT; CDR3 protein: CASSQRLSSGNTIYF
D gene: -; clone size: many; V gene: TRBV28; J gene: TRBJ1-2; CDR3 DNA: TGTGCCAGCAGCCGGATCAGGGGCCCAGCTAACTATGGCTACACCTTC; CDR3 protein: CASSRIRGPANYGYTF
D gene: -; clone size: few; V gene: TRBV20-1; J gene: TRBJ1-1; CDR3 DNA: TGCAGTGCTAGAGAAGCCCCAGGTGAAGCTTTCTTT; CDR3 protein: CSAREAPGEAFF
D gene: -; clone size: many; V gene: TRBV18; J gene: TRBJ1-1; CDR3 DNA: TGTGCCAGCTCACCACGGCGGGAAGGGGAAGCTTTCTTT; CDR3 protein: CASSPRREGEAFF
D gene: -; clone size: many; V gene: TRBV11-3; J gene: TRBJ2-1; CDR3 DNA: TGTGCCAGCAGACTCGGACAGCGAAATGAGCAGTTCTTC; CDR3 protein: CASRLGQRNEQFF
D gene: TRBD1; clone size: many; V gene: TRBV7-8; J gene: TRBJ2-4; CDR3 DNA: TGTGCCAGCAGCTTAGTATCGACAGGGCTCGCCAAAAACATTCAGTACTTC; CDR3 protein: CASSLVSTGLAKNIQYF
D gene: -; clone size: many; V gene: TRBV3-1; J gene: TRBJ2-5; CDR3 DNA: TGTGCCAGCAGCCAAGTAGAGGGAGAGACCCAGTACTTC; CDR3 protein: CASSQVEGETQYF
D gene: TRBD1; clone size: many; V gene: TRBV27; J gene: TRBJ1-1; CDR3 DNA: TGTGCCACCCGACCACTTACAGGGGTGGGCACTGAAGCTTTCTTT; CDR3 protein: CATRPLTGVGTEAFF
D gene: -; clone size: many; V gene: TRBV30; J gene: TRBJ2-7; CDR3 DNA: TGTGCCTGGGGGACGGGCAGTTCAACCTACGAGCAGTACTTC; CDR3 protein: CAWGTGSSTYEQYF